A single sample is the source of the 8 T cell receptor beta chains below, sequenced in a study of OX40 agonist ivuxolimab in advanced cancers. Here immunoSEQ multiplex PCR was the method, and the copy in TCRdb shows in-frame clones only, minus some. The data hold about 25,000 clones, with approximately 83% observed a single time. Here the sequenced sample was CD4+ or CD8+ T cells sorted from blood, taken in a trial of the OX40 agonist ivuxolimab. The receptors originated from an adult with an advanced solid tumor such as melanoma, head and neck, liver or kidney cancer.

The rearrangement links TRBV6-6 to TRBJ1-5, with D hard to call. This CDR3 is 11 amino acids long. Looked up from germline, CDR1 is MNHNY and CDR2 is SVGAGI (reference sequence). Trimming took 5 bases from V and 11 from J, leaving 10 bases between them. The CDR3 loop is CASSTAGAQHF. For the CDR3, the DNA is TGTGCCAGCAGTACAGCTGGGGCCCAGCATTTT.

The CDR3 loop is CASSKATGTSGGGETQYF. DNA for the CDR3: TGTGCCAGCAGCAAAGCTACCGGGACTAGCGGGGGAGGTGAGACCCAGTACTTC. J is TRBJ2-5 and V is TRBV21-1; the table's D call of TRBD2 was not tested on the DNA. TRBV21-1 is a pseudogene. The CDR3 extends over 18 amino acids.

This rearrangement joins TRBV9 to TRBJ2-1; D is possibly TRBD2 (5 bases). V gave up 4 bases and J gave up 0 bases, with 11 bases separating them. CDR3 size: 15 residues. Germline V CDR1 and CDR2: SGDLS, YYNGEE. The CDR3 DNA reads TGTGCCAGCAGCCCCCCCCGGGGCTCCTACAATGAGCAGTTCTTC. This sequence encodes CASSPPRGSYNEQFF.

The chain employs TRBV4-2 and TRBJ2-3; 13 nucleotides align to TRBD2. CDR3 length equals 16 residues. Germline-derived CDR1 and CDR2 are LGHNA and YNFKEQ. The J segment lost 5 bases and the V segment lost 2 bases, leaving 4 bases of the junction unmatched. DNA for the CDR3: TGTGCCAGCAGCCAAACTAGCGGGGGGGCCATAGATACGCAGTATTTT. Its translation is CASSQTSGGAIDTQYF.

The rearrangement links TRBV27 to TRBJ2-1, with D possibly TRBD2 on 7 matching bases. V was cut by 6 bases and J by 9 bases, with 12 bases left in between. Germline loops: CDR1 MNHEY, CDR2 SMNVEV (reference sequence). The CDR3 length is 12 residues. CDR3 DNA sequence: TGTGCCAGCAGACGGGGGGCGATTGAGCAGTTCTTC. This translates into CASRRGAIEQFF.

The CDR3 sequence: CASSALGNTEAFF. The CDR3 coding sequence is TGTGCCAGCAGTGCGCTAGGGAACACTGAAGCTTTCTTT. The gene calls are TRBV2 and TRBJ1-1, with no clear D. Germline-derived CDR1 and CDR2 are SNHLY and FYNNEI. The CDR3 spans 13 residues. With 4 bases removed from V and 1 base from J, the gap between germline ends came to 7 bases.

The V gene is TRBV6-4, the J gene TRBJ2-3; 9 nucleotides line up with TRBD2. The CDR3 contains 16 residues. The ends lost 5 bases at V and 4 bases at J; junction bases unmatched: 10. CDR1 is MRHNA and CDR2 is SNTAGT in the germline V gene. The CDR3 region is CASSNRWREGADTQYF. In DNA, the CDR3 is TGTGCCAGCAGTAACCGGTGGCGGGAGGGGGCAGATACGCAGTATTTT.

The CDR3 sequence is CASSFSGNYGYTF. The CDR3 coding sequence is TGTGCCAGCAGTTTTTCCGGGAACTATGGCTACACCTTC. The chain is built from TRBV27 and TRBJ1-2; D gene ambiguous. CDR1 and CDR2 (germline): MNHEY, SMNVEV (reference sequence). The CDR3 sequence is 13 residues long. The germline V and J ends were trimmed by 3 bases and 2 bases, with 7 bases remaining between them.